The 29 T cell receptor beta chains below come from one sample, sequenced in a study of cytomegalovirus exposure and HLA in healthy donors. Here immunoSEQ multiplex PCR was the method, and the copy in TCRdb shows in-frame clones only, minus some. The top ten clones hold about 10% of a sample with approximately 150,000 clones, 84% of them seen once. Sequenced material: PBMCs. Source of these receptors: a man younger than 40 in good health and CMV-seropositive.

This clone came up once. The chain has TRBV10-2 and TRBJ2-7, with 9 bases lining up with TRBD1. The CDR3 spans 13 residues. V lost 6 bases, J lost 2 bases, and 2 bases stayed unmatched. Germline V CDR1 and CDR2: WSHSY, SAAADI. The CDR3 region has the DNA TGCGCCAGCAGAAGGGACAGGGCCTACGAGCAGTACTTC. It encodes CASRRDRAYEQYF.

The chain recombines TRBV2 with TRBJ1-2; D not resolved. The V and J ends lost 2 bases and 5 bases respectively, with 15 bases between them. The CDR3 length is 15 residues. The germline V gene has CDR1 SNHLY and CDR2 FYNNEI. In nucleotides, the CDR3 is TGTGCCAGCAGTGAACTCGTAAGCTTGTCGTATGGCTACACCTTC. This codes for CASSELVSLSYGYTF.

The chain joins TRBV7-6 to TRBJ1-5; tentative D call: TRBD1 (6 bases). The CDR3 is 14 amino acids. The germline V gene encodes CDR1 SGHVS and CDR2 FNYEAQ. V was pared by 5 bases and J by 0 bases, with 8 bases between. The DNA of the CDR3 is TGTGCCAGCAGCGGCAGGGGTAGCAATCAGCCCCAGCATTTT. Translated: CASSGRGSNQPQHF.

This clone has a count of ten or more. CDR3 in DNA: TGTGCCAGCAGCCTGGGACAGTTGAACGAGCAGTACTTC. Protein product: CASSLGQLNEQYF. This chain joins TRBV5-6 and TRBJ2-7; 7 nucleotides match TRBD1. V was clipped by 4 bases and J by 5 bases; unmatched bases: 6. CDR1 SGHDT and CDR2 YYEEEE come from the germline V gene. The CDR3 contains 13 residues.

The J gene is TRBJ2-1, the V gene TRBV11-1; TRBD2 aligns across 7 bases. This CDR3 comprises 15 residues. V shed 2 bases, J shed 6 bases, and the junction held 7 bases outside the gene matches. The germline CDR1 and CDR2 sequences are SGHAT and FQDESV (reference sequence). The CDR3 DNA reads as TGTGCCAGCAGCTTATGGGTGACTAGCCTCAATGAGCAGTTCTTC. Its protein is CASSLWVTSLNEQFF.

The CDR3 nucleotides are TGTGCCAGCAGCCGCCGGCCGGGGGAGCAGTACTTC. Protein: CASSRRPGEQYF. The chain has TRBV5-8 and TRBJ2-7; the D gene is possibly TRBD2 (5 bases). The CDR3 totals 12 residues. The germline V gene encodes CDR1 SGHTS and CDR2 YDEGEE. Trimming took off 4 bases at V and 7 bases at J, with 12 bases between the two ends. Full variable domain (remainder filled in from reference TRBV5-8 and TRBJ2-7): EAGVTQSPTHLIKTRGQQATLRCSPISGHTSVYWYQQALGLGLQFLLWYDEGEERNRGNFPPRFSGRQFPNYSSELNVNALELEDSALYLCASSRRPGEQYFGPGTRLTVT.

V usage is TRBV5-4 and J usage is TRBJ2-7; 14 nucleotides agree with TRBD2. Germline V gene lookup returns CDR1 SGHNT and CDR2 YYREEE (reference sequence). V shed 4 bases and J 5 bases; nucleotides not matched to a gene: 5. This CDR3 has 15 residues. This CDR3 is CASSIGTSGSDEQYF. As DNA, the CDR3 is TGTGCCAGCAGCATCGGGACTAGCGGGAGCGACGAGCAGTACTTC.

The rearrangement joins TRBV19 to TRBJ2-7; D is undetermined. Trimming shortened V by 4 bases and J by 3 bases, and 10 bases separated the two germline ends. The CDR3 sequence is 13 residues long. Looked up from germline, CDR1 is LNHDA and CDR2 is SQIVND (reference sequence). The CDR3 sequence is CASSTQVFYEQYF. Here the CDR3 DNA reads TGTGCCAGTAGTACCCAGGTATTCTACGAGCAGTACTTC.

Only one count was recorded for this clone. The gene calls are TRBV29-1 and TRBJ2-2; 7 positions agree with TRBD1. V lost 2 bases and J lost 2; bases outside the gene matches: 2. This CDR3 contains 14 residues. Germline CDR1 and CDR2: SQVTM and ANQGSEA. CDR3: CSVERGHNTGELFF. The CDR3 nucleotides are TGCAGCGTTGAAAGGGGGCACAACACCGGGGAGCTGTTTTTT.

The chain uses TRBV21-1 and TRBJ2-1; TRBD1 is taken as the D call from the table, unchecked against the DNA. TRBV21-1 is a pseudogene locus. The CDR3 contains 10 residues. For the CDR3, the DNA is TGTGCCAGCAGCACAGGTGAGCAGTTCTTC. Its translation is CASSTGEQFF.

This chain joins TRBV7-9 and TRBJ2-7, with 7 positions matching TRBD2. This CDR3 contains 15 residues. V shed 3 bases, J shed 2 bases, and the junction held 7 bases outside the gene matches. From germline, CDR1 is SEHNR and CDR2 FQNEAQ (reference sequence). This CDR3 reads CASSFPSGRPYEQYF. CDR3 coding DNA: TGTGCCAGCAGCTTTCCTAGCGGACGCCCCTACGAGCAGTACTTC. Full variable domain (missing parts from reference TRBV7-9 and TRBJ2-7): DTGVSQNPRHKITKRGQNVTFRCDPISEHNRLYWYRQTLGQGPEFLTYFQNEAQLEKSRLLSDRFSAERPKGSFSTLEIQRTEQGDSAMYLCASSFPSGRPYEQYFGPGTRLTVT.

The V and J genes are TRBV14 and TRBJ2-3, with D unresolved. Trimming removed 1 base at V and 6 bases at J, with 17 bases between. Germline CDR1 SGHDN, CDR2 FVKESK. This CDR3 region has 16 residues. CDR3: CASSQGNLVPADTQYF. The CDR3, as DNA: TGTGCCAGCAGCCAAGGAAACCTCGTTCCAGCGGATACGCAGTATTTT. Full variable domain (rest looked up from reference TRBV14 and TRBJ2-3): EAGVTQFPSHSVIEKGQTVTLRCDPISGHDNLYWYRRVMGKEIKFLLHFVKESKQDESGMPNNRFLAERTGGTYSTLKVQPAELEDSGVYFCASSQGNLVPADTQYFGPGTRLTVL.

The V and J genes are TRBV7-3 and TRBJ2-5; a possible D gene is TRBD2 (7 bases). This CDR3 is built from 14 residues. Germline V gene lookup returns CDR1 SGHTA and CDR2 FQGTGA. V was trimmed by 5 bases and J by 5 bases, leaving 15 bases between them. The CDR3 nucleotides are TGTGCCAGCAGCCCCGAGGGGGGGTGGGAGACCCAGTACTTC. Translation gives CASSPEGGWETQYF.

The chain links TRBV5-6 to TRBJ2-2; D might be TRBD2 (5 bases). The V gene's germline CDR1 is SGHDT and CDR2 YYEEEE. The ends were cut back, 4 bases at V and 6 bases at J, with 7 bases in the middle. This CDR3 has 12 residues. This CDR3 reads CASSRDPGELFF. DNA of the CDR3: TGTGCCAGCAGCCGGGATCCCGGGGAGCTGTTTTTT.

This chain links TRBV4-3 with TRBJ2-3; TRBD2 aligns across 8 bases. Germline V gene lookup returns CDR1 LGHNA and CDR2 YSLEER. CDR3 size: 17 residues. The V segment lost 0 bases and the J segment 0 bases; nucleotides outside the gene matches: 5. CDR3 in DNA: TGCGCCAGCAGCCAAGATCTAGCTAGCGGGAGCACAGATACGCAGTATTTT. It specifies CASSQDLASGSTDTQYF.

The chain links TRBV5-1 to TRBJ2-3; TRBD1 aligns across 9 bases. The CDR3 length is 15 residues. The germline CDR1 and CDR2 sequences are SGHRS and YFSETQ. Trimming cost V 0 bases and J 3 bases; bases outside gene matches: 2. The CDR3 sequence: CASSLEGTGTDTQYF. The DNA of the CDR3 is TGCGCCAGCAGCTTGGAAGGGACAGGGACAGATACGCAGTATTTT.

The genes are TRBV7-9 and TRBJ1-1; D ambiguous. CDR3 size: 11 residues. Germline loops: CDR1 SEHNR, CDR2 FQNEAQ (reference sequence). Trimming removed 5 bases at V and 7 bases at J, with 8 bases between. CDR3 in DNA: TGTGCCAGCAGCCCAGCGATTGAAGCTTTCTTT. It specifies CASSPAIEAFF.

This clone has just one count. The chain employs TRBV15 and TRBJ1-4; TRBD1 aligns across 7 bases. This CDR3 is 14 amino acids long. The germline gives CDR1 LNHNV, CDR2 YYDKDF (reference sequence). V was clipped by 3 bases and J by 10 bases; unmatched bases: 8. This CDR3 is CATSSLSTGRKLFF. In DNA form, the CDR3 reads TGTGCCACCAGCAGCCTGTCGACAGGGAGAAAACTGTTTTTT.

J is TRBJ2-7 and V is TRBV23-1; 10 bases agree with TRBD1. TRBV23-1 is noted as an ORF with a role that remains uncertain. V shed 4 bases and J 5 bases; nucleotides not matched to a gene: 20. The CDR3 has 19 residues. CDR3 in amino acids: CASSRPDRGRVAGTHEQYF. DNA for the CDR3: TGCGCCAGCAGTCGACCCGACAGGGGGCGAGTAGCGGGAACCCACGAGCAGTACTTC.

This clone occurred once. The chain is built from TRBV27 and TRBJ1-5, with D hard to call. Germline lookup yields CDR1 MNHEY and CDR2 SMNVEV (reference sequence). The CDR3 has 19 amino acids. The ends were cut back, 6 bases at V and 0 bases at J, with 24 bases in the middle. This chain's CDR3 is CASSTDQRTSMFSNQPQHF. As DNA, the CDR3 is TGTGCCAGCAGCACCGATCAGCGGACGTCAATGTTTAGCAATCAGCCCCAGCATTTT.

This clone appeared a few times. This rearrangement joins TRBV28 to TRBJ2-7; 7 nucleotides agree with TRBD2. J gave up 5 bases and V 2 bases, and 6 bases lay outside the gene matches. Germline assignment: CDR1 MDHEN and CDR2 SYDVKM. The CDR3 has 14 residues. CDR3 DNA sequence: TGTGCCAGCAGTTTAGGGCGGGGGACTAACGAGCAGTACTTC. It codes for CASSLGRGTNEQYF.

This sequence joins TRBV5-1 and TRBJ1-2, with 7 bases matching TRBD1. The CDR3 totals 15 residues. From germline, CDR1 is SGHRS and CDR2 YFSETQ. J was trimmed by 3 bases and V by 3 bases; bases with no gene match: 8. CDR3 nucleotide sequence: TGCGCCAGCAGCTCCGACAGGGTGAATGACTATGGCTACACCTTC. It specifies CASSSDRVNDYGYTF.

The V and J genes are TRBV14 and TRBJ2-3; D might be TRBD1 (6 bases). The CDR3 covers 17 residues. The V end lost 0 bases, the J end lost 4 bases, and 17 bases lay between the germline ends. Germline values: CDR1 SGHDN, CDR2 FVKESK. The CDR3 reads CASSQDRAPWGPDTQYF. DNA for the CDR3: TGTGCCAGCAGCCAAGATAGGGCCCCCTGGGGGCCAGATACGCAGTATTTT.

The chain links TRBV7-8 to TRBJ1-5; 8 nucleotides agree with TRBD1. The CDR3 covers 15 residues. Germline CDR1 and CDR2: SGHVS and FQNEAQ. Trimming took 5 bases from V and 1 from J; bases not matched to a gene: 4. This chain's CDR3 is CASSQDRVSNQPQHF. The CDR3 nucleotides are TGTGCCAGCAGCCAGGACAGGGTGAGCAATCAGCCCCAGCATTTT.

There are a few counts of this clone. The chain is built from TRBV19 and TRBJ1-1, with D maybe TRBD1 (5 bases). The ends were cut back, 4 bases at V and 0 bases at J, with 18 bases in the middle. The CDR3 runs 17 residues. Germline assignment: CDR1 LNHDA and CDR2 SQIVND (reference sequence). The CDR3 spells CASSTGGSHLMNTEAFF. CDR3 bases: TGTGCCAGTAGTACGGGGGGGTCCCATTTAATGAACACTGAAGCTTTCTTT.

The V gene is TRBV6-6, the J gene TRBJ1-2; D call uncertain. V gave up 2 bases and J gave up 2 bases, with 12 bases separating them. The germline CDR1 and CDR2 sequences are MNHNY and SVGAGI (reference sequence). The CDR3 length is 15 residues. Here the CDR3 DNA reads TGTGCCAGCAGTTACGGACTTCTCTCCAACTATGGCTACACCTTC. Encoded protein: CASSYGLLSNYGYTF.

This rearrangement joins TRBV6-6 to TRBJ1-2; D is unresolved. V gave up 8 bases and J gave up 8 bases, with 15 bases separating them. This CDR3 region has 12 residues. Germline V lookup: CDR1 MNHNY, CDR2 SVGAGI (reference sequence). The CDR3 protein is CASRRGPDGYTF. In DNA, the CDR3 is TGTGCCAGCCGAAGAGGGCCCGACGGCTACACCTTC.

The chain links TRBV5-4 to TRBJ1-2; 9 positions agree with TRBD1. Unmatched junction bases numbered 6, after V lost 3 bases and J lost 3 bases. Germline CDR1 is SGHNT and CDR2 is YYREEE (reference sequence). This CDR3 has 15 residues. CDR3 region: CASSSWTGEDYGYTF. In DNA, the CDR3 is TGTGCCAGCAGCTCTTGGACAGGGGAAGACTATGGCTACACCTTC.

This sequence joins TRBV5-1 and TRBJ1-2; the D gene is possibly TRBD1 (6 bases). CDR1 is SGHRS, CDR2 YFSETQ, per germline. The CDR3 covers 16 residues. V was cut by 0 bases and J by 0 bases, with 12 bases left in between. The DNA for the CDR3 is TGCGCCAGCAGCTTGGCCTTGGGGACATCTAACTATGGCTACACCTTC. Amino acids: CASSLALGTSNYGYTF.